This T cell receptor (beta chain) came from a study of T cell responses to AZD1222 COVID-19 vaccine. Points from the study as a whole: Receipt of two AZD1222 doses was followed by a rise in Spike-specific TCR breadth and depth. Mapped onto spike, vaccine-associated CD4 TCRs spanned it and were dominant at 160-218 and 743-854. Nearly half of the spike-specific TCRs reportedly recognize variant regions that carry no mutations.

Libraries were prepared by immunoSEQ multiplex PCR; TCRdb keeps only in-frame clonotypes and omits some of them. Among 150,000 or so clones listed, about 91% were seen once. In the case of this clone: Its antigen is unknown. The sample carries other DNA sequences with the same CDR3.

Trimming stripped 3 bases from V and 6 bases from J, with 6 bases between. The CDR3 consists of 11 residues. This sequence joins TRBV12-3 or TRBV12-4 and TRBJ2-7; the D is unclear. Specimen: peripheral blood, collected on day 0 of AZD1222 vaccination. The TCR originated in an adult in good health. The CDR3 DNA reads TGTGCCAGCAGTTTTCTGGGCGAGCAGTACTTC. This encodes CASSFLGEQYF.